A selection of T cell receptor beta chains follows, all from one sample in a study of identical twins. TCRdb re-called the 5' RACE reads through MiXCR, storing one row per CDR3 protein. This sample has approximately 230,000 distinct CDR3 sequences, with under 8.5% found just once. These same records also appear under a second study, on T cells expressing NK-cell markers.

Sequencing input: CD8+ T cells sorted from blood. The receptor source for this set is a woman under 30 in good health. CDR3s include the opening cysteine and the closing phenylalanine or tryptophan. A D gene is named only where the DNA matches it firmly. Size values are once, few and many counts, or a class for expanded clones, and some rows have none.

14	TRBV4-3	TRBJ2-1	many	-	CASNGTEPWDEQFF	TGCGCCAGCAACGGGACGGAACCTTGGGATGAGCAGTTCTTC
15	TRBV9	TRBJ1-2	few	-	CASSPHDFGNYGYTF	TGTGCCAGCAGCCCCCACGATTTTGGTAACTATGGCTACACCTTC
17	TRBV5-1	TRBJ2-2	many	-	CASSFPLDGQNTGELFF	TGCGCCAGCAGCTTTCCGCTCGACGGACAGAACACCGGGGAGCTGTTTTTT
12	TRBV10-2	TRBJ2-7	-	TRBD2	CASRGGTLEQYF	TGCGCCAGCAGGGGAGGGACCCTCGAGCAGTACTTC
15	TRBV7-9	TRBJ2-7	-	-	CASSLAVQGFYEQYF	TGTGCCAGCAGCTTAGCGGTGCAGGGGTTCTACGAGCAGTACTTC
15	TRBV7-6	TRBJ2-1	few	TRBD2	CASSLQREGLSEQFF	TGTGCCAGCAGCTTACAGCGGGAGGGCCTCAGTGAGCAGTTCTTC
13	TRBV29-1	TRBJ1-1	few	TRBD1	CSVRTDRDIEAFF	TGCAGCGTCCGAACGGACAGGGACATTGAAGCTTTCTTT
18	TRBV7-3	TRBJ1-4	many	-	CASTPHTPREAPNEKLFF	TGTGCCAGCACTCCACACACTCCCCGGGAGGCCCCTAATGAAAAACTGTTTTTT
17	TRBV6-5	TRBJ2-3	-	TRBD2	CASSYSSSGGSTDTQYF	TGTGCCAGCAGTTATAGCTCTAGCGGGGGAAGCACAGATACGCAGTATTTT
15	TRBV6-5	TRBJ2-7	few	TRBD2	CASTLLAGGPYEQYF	TGTGCCAGCACTCTACTAGCGGGAGGGCCCTACGAGCAGTACTTC
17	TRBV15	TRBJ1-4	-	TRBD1	CATSRPRDRATNEKLFF	TGTGCCACCAGCCGCCCTAGGGACAGGGCAACTAATGAAAAACTGTTTTTT
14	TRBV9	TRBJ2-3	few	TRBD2	CASSPSGSLDTQYF	TGTGCCAGCAGCCCTAGCGGGAGTCTAGATACGCAGTATTTT
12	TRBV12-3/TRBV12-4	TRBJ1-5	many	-	CASRRGAQPQHF	TGTGCCAGCAGGAGGGGAGCTCAGCCCCAGCATTTT
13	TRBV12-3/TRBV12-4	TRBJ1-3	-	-	CASSPPGGTGIYF	TGTGCCAGCAGTCCACCGGGGGGGACGGGGATATATTTT
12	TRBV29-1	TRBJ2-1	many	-	CSVEGRNNEQFF	TGCAGCGTTGAGGGTCGCAACAATGAGCAGTTCTTC